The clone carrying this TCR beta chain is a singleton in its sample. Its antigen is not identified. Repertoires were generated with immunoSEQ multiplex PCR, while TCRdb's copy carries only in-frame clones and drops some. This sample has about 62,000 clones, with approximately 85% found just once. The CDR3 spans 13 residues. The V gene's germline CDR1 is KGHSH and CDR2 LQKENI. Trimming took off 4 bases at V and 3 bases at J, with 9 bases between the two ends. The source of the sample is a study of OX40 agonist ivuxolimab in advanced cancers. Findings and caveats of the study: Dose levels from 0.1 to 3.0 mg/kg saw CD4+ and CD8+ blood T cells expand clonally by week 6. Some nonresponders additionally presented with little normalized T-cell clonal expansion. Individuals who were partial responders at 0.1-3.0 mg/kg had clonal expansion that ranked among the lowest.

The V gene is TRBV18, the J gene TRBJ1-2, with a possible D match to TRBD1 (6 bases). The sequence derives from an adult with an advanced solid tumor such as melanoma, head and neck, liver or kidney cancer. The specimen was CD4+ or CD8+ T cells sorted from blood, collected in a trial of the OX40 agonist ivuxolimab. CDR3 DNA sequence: TGTGCCAGCTCACGACAGGAAGACTATGGCTACACCTTC. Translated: CASSRQEDYGYTF.